This entry features one T cell receptor (beta chain) sequence. The CDR3 sequence is 13 residues long. Trimming removed 5 bases from V and 0 bases from J, with 5 bases in between. Germline CDR1 reads LGHDT; CDR2 reads YNNKEL (reference sequence). The source of the sample is a study of blood T cell repertoires in COVID-19. Profiling relied on immunoSEQ multiplex PCR, and the TCRdb table lists in-frame clones only, not all of them. Among 200,000 to 250,000 clones listed, about four fifths were seen once. Recruited during active infection, patients (from Seattle) were subsequently followed longitudinally.

Material: peripheral blood. This chain joins TRBV3-1 (or the pseudogene TRBV3-2) and TRBJ1-3; no clear D. This TCR derives from an elderly woman with COVID-19, enrolled during active disease. The CDR3 loop reads CASSSRSGNTIYF. The CDR3 DNA reads TGTGCCAGCAGCTCCCGCTCTGGAAACACCATATATTTT.